What follows are 8 T cell receptor beta chains derived from one specimen sequenced in a study of tumor and adjacent non-tumor tissue in lung cancer. The library came from three nested PCR rounds adapted from ARM-PCR protocols. TCRdb fed the multiplex PCR reads into MiXCR, producing one record per CDR3 protein. The sample includes approximately 79,000 distinct CDR3 sequences, 76% of them seen just once. This sample's RNA came from whole unsorted tissue. Distant lung tissue was collected more than 3 cm away from the tumor edge. The sequenced sample was distant non-tumor lung tissue. The receptors come from a man aged 65 to 85 with non-small cell lung cancer.

In the case of this clonotype: This sequence may be a read error, since a much larger clone differs from it by one base. V usage is TRBV4-1 and J usage is TRBJ2-1, with 8 bases that match TRBD2. V trimming: 6 bases; J trimming: 5 bases; junction bases outside the gene matches: 15. The CDR3 loop spans 17 amino acids. Germline CDR1 MGHRA, CDR2 YSYEKL. In nucleotides, the CDR3 is TGCGCCAGCAGACAACCTACAAGCGGGAGAGTCAACAATGAGCAGTTCTTC. Residues: CASRQPTSGRVNNEQFF.

This clonotype was detected only a few times. This rearrangement joins TRBV6-4 to TRBJ2-1; 10 bases are shared with TRBD1. The length of the CDR3 is 14 residues. After removal of 2 bases from V and 6 bases from J, the junction contained 1 base not matched to a gene. The germline gives CDR1 MRHNA, CDR2 SNTAGT. CDR3 residues: CASSDGQGGNEQFF. CDR3 sequence (DNA): TGTGCCAGCAGTGACGGACAGGGGGGCAATGAGCAGTTCTTC.

Turning to this clonotype: The final CDR3 position lacks the conserved phenylalanine or tryptophan, pointing to a likely read error. The V gene is TRBV12-3 or TRBV12-4, the J gene TRBJ2-2; D is unresolved. The CDR3 totals 15 residues. As DNA, the CDR3 is TGTCCCATCAGTCCCCAACATGGGAACGCCGGGGAGCTGTTTTAT. Its translation: CPISPQHGNAGELFY.

Turning to this clonotype: A junction end diverges from the germline sequence, so it may reflect a read error. This chain connects TRBV20-1 to TRBJ2-4; D is undetermined. Per germline, CDR1 DFQATT and CDR2 SNEGSKA (reference sequence). The CDR3 has 13 residues. CDR3 protein: CSAFKVAKNILYF. The DNA of the CDR3 is TGCAGTGCTTTCAAAGTAGCCAAAAACATTCTGTACTTC.

This chain uses TRBV11-2 with TRBJ2-5; D may be TRBD1 (6 bases). The CDR3 runs 15 residues. CDR1 and CDR2 (germline): SGHAT, FQNNGV. Trimming stripped 5 bases from V and 2 bases from J, with 15 bases between. The CDR3 DNA reads as TGTGCCAGCAGCCTGAGGACAGTTGCGCAAGAGACCCAGTACTTC. It specifies CASSLRTVAQETQYF.

A note on this clonotype: The junction does not match germline at one end; this may be a read error. The chain uses TRBV11-3 and TRBJ1-1; D is uncertain. The CDR3 contains 14 residues. Germline CDR1 and CDR2: SGHNT and YENEEA. The CDR3 loop reads CASRRTVAFIEVFF. For the CDR3, the DNA is TGTGCCAGCAGGCGGACGGTGGCGTTCATTGAAGTTTTCTTT.

The J gene is TRBJ1-1, the V gene TRBV20-1; D ambiguous. Germline CDR1 and CDR2: DFQATT and SNEGSKA (reference sequence). The CDR3 sequence is 11 residues long. Here the CDR3 reads CGARVGGKAFF. The CDR3 DNA reads as TGCGGAGCTAGAGTCGGAGGGAAAGCTTTCTTT.

In regard to this clonotype: A much bigger clone sits one base away, suggesting this may be a read error. The chain combines TRBV6-1 with TRBJ1-2, with D unresolved. The CDR3 has 12 residues. Germline V gene lookup returns CDR1 MNHNS and CDR2 SASEGT. CDR3 region: CASSLPIGGYAF. CDR3 nucleotide sequence: TGTGCCAGCAGCCTTCCGATCGGAGGCTACGCCTTC.